The source of this T cell receptor (beta chain) is a study of T cell responses to AZD1222 COVID-19 vaccine. Points on this clone: As yet, its antigen is unknown.

Generated by immunoSEQ multiplex PCR, the TCRdb table keeps only in-frame clones and is missing some. The table has 70,000 to 95,000 clones, 85% to 95% seen once. Study results and caveats: Unmutated regions of variants are reportedly targeted by nearly half of spike-specific TCRs. Following two doses of AZD1222, Spike-specific TCR breadth and depth rose. Spike was spanned by vaccine-associated CD4 TCRs, with dominance at 160-218 and 743-854.

This CDR3 spans 11 amino acids. CDR1 is MDHEN, CDR2 SYDVKM, per germline. The V gene lost 6 bases and the J gene lost 11 bases, with 11 bases spanning the gap. Researchers grouped second doses given at about 4 or about 12 weeks into one pool. This receptor was obtained from an adult who received the AZD1222 COVID-19 vaccine. Material: peripheral blood, obtained 28 days after the second AZD1222 dose. The V and J genes are TRBV28 and TRBJ2-1, with D perhaps TRBD2 (5 bases). CDR3 DNA: TGTGCCAGCAGCAGTACTAGGCAGCAGTTCTTC. It is translated as CASSSTRQQFF.